This TCR beta chain derives from a study of T cell repertoires in cytomegalovirus infection. Study summary: Signatures in public TCR beta sequences pointed to both CMV infection and matching HLA type.

Broader study findings: Within the response measured ex vivo, HLA-C-restricted CMV-specific TCR beta clonotypes were dominant.

In regard to this clonotype: The antigen is unknown.

TCRdb used MiXCR to reprocess the reads, holding one entry per CDR3 protein. The repertoire consists of 100,000 to 150,000 distinct CDR3 sequences, with roughly 32% occurring once and the leading ten covering roughly 58%. The V gene's germline CDR1 is MDHEN and CDR2 SYDVKM. Trimming removed 3 bases from V and 7 bases from J, with 12 bases in between. The CDR3 is 13 residues long. The specimen was CD8+ T cells from cultured PBMCs, collected from culture after CMV antigen stimulation. This chain uses TRBV28 with TRBJ1-1; D not certain. This clonotype originated in a human donor in good health (CMV status not recorded). Some clones in this sample may be carry-over from other donors' samples. For the CDR3, the DNA is TGTGCCAGCAGTTTTGTGGGTAGACTTGAAGCTTTCTTT. Translated: CASSFVGRLEAFF.